The 21 T cell receptor beta chains presented below share a single source sample, sequenced in a study of T cells in Graves' hyperthyroidism and ophthalmopathy. Researchers amplified the TCR beta CDR3 regions from RNA transcripts. Researchers ran a first-round RT-PCR on the TCR CDR3 using the HTBI primer set. One entry per CDR3 protein, called by TCRdb with MiXCR from the multiplex PCR reads. The sample carries around 690,000 distinct CDR3 sequences, 17% recorded once. Material for sequencing was blood. The source of these receptors is a man aged 45 to 65 with Graves' hyperthyroidism.

V gene TRBV27 combines with J gene TRBJ1-2, with 7 bases matching TRBD1. This CDR3 spans 14 amino acids. Germline V gene sequence: CDR1 MNHEY, CDR2 SMNVEV (reference sequence). V dropped 6 bases and J dropped 5; count of bases not matched to a gene: 9. CDR3 in DNA: TGTGCCAGCAGAACCCGACAGGGCGCATATGGCTACACCTTC. This sequence encodes CASRTRQGAYGYTF.

This clonotype was recorded at least ten times. The V call is TRBV24-1, the J call TRBJ1-2; D is unresolved. The CDR3 length is 15 residues. The V end was cut by 3 bases, the J end by 2 bases, with 12 bases between. Germline values: CDR1 KGHDR, CDR2 SFDVKD. The CDR3 coding sequence is TGTGCCACCAGTGATACCTACGGAGGAAACTATGGCTACACCTTC. Encoded protein: CATSDTYGGNYGYTF.

This clonotype was seen ten or more times. The rearrangement joins TRBV19 to TRBJ2-6; 11 bases are shared with TRBD1. Trimming at V came to 8 bases and at J to 3 bases, leaving 6 bases not matched to a gene. The CDR3 spans 16 residues. Germline lookup yields CDR1 LNHDA and CDR2 SQIVND (reference sequence). CDR3 in DNA: TGTGCCAGTTCTCGGACAGGGGGCGGTGGGGCCAACGTCCTGACTTTC. Its translation is CASSRTGGGGANVLTF.

This clonotype was seen more than once but under ten times. The genes are TRBV15 and TRBJ1-5; D unclear. The CDR3 sequence is 15 residues long. The V end was cut by 0 bases, the J end by 0 bases, with 6 bases between. The germline gives CDR1 LNHNV, CDR2 YYDKDF (reference sequence). The CDR3 sequence is CATSRDQGSNQPQHF. The CDR3 region has the DNA TGTGCCACCAGCAGAGATCAAGGTAGCAATCAGCCCCAGCATTTT.

The sample holds a few counts of this clonotype. V usage is TRBV7-9 and J usage is TRBJ2-3; D perhaps matches TRBD1 (5 bases). Germline V lookup: CDR1 SEHNR, CDR2 FQNEAQ (reference sequence). Trimming removed 5 bases from V and 5 bases from J, with 14 bases in between. The CDR3 spans 14 residues. CDR3 nucleotide sequence: TGTGCCAGCAGCGAAGGCAGGGCAGGAGATACGCAGTATTTT. As protein: CASSEGRAGDTQYF.

This clonotype appeared many times. The V call is TRBV30, the J call TRBJ1-6; 11 positions agree with TRBD1. With V trimmed by 3 bases and J by 7 bases, 8 bases remained unmatched. There are 16 residues in the CDR3. CDR1 GTSNPN and CDR2 SVGIG come from the germline V gene (reference sequence). CDR3 in amino acids: CAWRFRTGGRNSPLHF. CDR3 nucleotides: TGTGCCTGGAGATTCCGGACAGGGGGCAGGAATTCACCCCTCCACTTT.

In this sample, this clonotype turned up many times. V is TRBV7-3 and J is TRBJ2-1; D remains unclear. Germline-derived CDR1 and CDR2 are SGHTA and FQGTGA. V lost 5 bases and J 0 bases, leaving 8 bases between the germline ends. The CDR3 covers 14 residues. The CDR3 DNA reads TGTGCCAGCAGCCCAGACATCTCCTACAATGAGCAGTTCTTC. Its translation is CASSPDISYNEQFF.

This clonotype was recorded many times. This chain connects TRBV12-3 or TRBV12-4 to TRBJ2-1, with D maybe TRBD2 (5 bases). The CDR3 contains 14 residues. V was clipped by 6 bases and J by 0 bases, with 9 bases between them. CDR3 in DNA: TGTGCCAGCAGCCGGACTGGCTCCTACAATGAGCAGTTCTTC. Its translation is CASSRTGSYNEQFF.

This clonotype was picked up many times. The V gene is TRBV28, the J gene TRBJ2-1, with no clear D. Trimming pared 5 bases from V and 7 bases from J, leaving 18 bases between. CDR3 size: 15 residues. CDR1 MDHEN and CDR2 SYDVKM come from the germline V gene. The CDR3 DNA reads TGTGCCAGCAGTCCCCAAACGGTCGCACCGAATGAGCAGTTCTTC. Protein: CASSPQTVAPNEQFF.

The table lists this clonotype with a few counts. The chain combines TRBV12-3 or TRBV12-4 with TRBJ1-1; weak D call: TRBD1 (5 bases). This CDR3 spans 17 amino acids. Trimming removed 2 bases at V and 3 bases at J, with 19 bases between. The CDR3 region has the DNA TGTGCCAGCAGTTTAATTGGGTGGGGCGAGGGAGACACTGAAGCTTTCTTT. Translated: CASSLIGWGEGDTEAFF.

This chain links TRBV19 with TRBJ1-1; a possible D gene is TRBD1 (5 bases). Looked up from germline, CDR1 is LNHDA and CDR2 is SQIVND (reference sequence). V was trimmed by 4 bases and J by 4 bases, leaving 10 bases between them. The CDR3 covers 13 residues. CDR3 amino acids: CASSNLTGTEAFF. In nucleotides, the CDR3 is TGTGCCAGTAGTAACCTTACAGGCACTGAAGCTTTCTTT.

This clonotype was seen repeatedly, ten times or more. The V gene is TRBV6-1, the J gene TRBJ2-7; 8 bases are shared with TRBD1. Germline V gives CDR1 MNHNS, CDR2 SASEGT. Trimming removed 7 bases from V and 3 bases from J; junction bases left unmatched: 8. The CDR3 length is 14 residues. The CDR3 sequence: CASMVSTGGYEQYF. CDR3 bases: TGTGCCAGCATGGTATCCACAGGGGGCTACGAGCAGTACTTC.

As concerns this clonotype: This could be a read error, since a much larger clone is one nucleotide away. The CDR3 DNA follows: TGTGCCAGCCACCGCGACCGGGCCAACGTCCTGTCTTTC. It yields the protein CASHRDRANVLSF. This sequence joins TRBV28 and TRBJ2-6; D gene ambiguous. The CDR3 loop spans 13 amino acids. The germline CDR1 and CDR2 sequences are MDHEN and SYDVKM.

The V gene is TRBV3-1, the J gene TRBJ2-1, with TRBD2 as a possible D gene (5 bases). V dropped 3 bases and J dropped 5 bases, with 14 bases sitting between them. The CDR3 has 15 residues. Per germline, CDR1 LGHDT and CDR2 YNNKEL (reference sequence). In DNA form, the CDR3 reads TGTGCCAGCAGCCAGTGGGGAGCGGCGCACAATGAGCAGTTCTTC. Its protein is CASSQWGAAHNEQFF.

This clonotype was detected ten times or more. The chain is built from TRBV28 and TRBJ2-5, with 7 bases matching TRBD2. After removal of 8 bases from V and 1 base from J, the junction contained 13 bases not matched to a gene. Germline loops: CDR1 MDHEN, CDR2 SYDVKM. The CDR3 contains 16 residues. CDR3 loop: CASSPAVGGVQETQYF. CDR3 coding DNA: TGTGCCAGCTCTCCTGCTGTGGGGGGGGTCCAAGAGACCCAGTACTTC.

This clonotype was detected ten times or more. The chain has TRBV2 and TRBJ2-2, with unresolved D. The germline V and J ends were trimmed by 7 bases and 5 bases, with 8 bases remaining between them. There are 12 residues in the CDR3. The germline CDR1 and CDR2 sequences are SNHLY and FYNNEI. The CDR3 spells CASTHGTGELFF. The CDR3, as DNA: TGTGCCAGCACCCATGGGACCGGGGAGCTGTTTTTT.

This clonotype showed up just a few times. A much more abundant neighbour one base away suggests this may be a read error. The chain couples TRBV12-3 or TRBV12-4 to TRBJ2-5, with TRBD2 matching 11 bases. There are 15 residues in the CDR3. V gave up 6 bases and J gave up 9 bases; unmatched junction bases: 12. The CDR3 DNA reads TGTGCCAGCAGGCCGGGACTAGCGGCTTGGGAGGCCCAGTACTTC. This encodes CASRPGLAAWEAQYF.

In this sample, this clonotype turned up many times. This chain connects TRBV12-3 or TRBV12-4 to TRBJ1-1, with D unresolved. V lost 8 bases, J lost 5 bases, and 15 bases lay in between. The CDR3 runs to 13 residues. CDR3 region: CASGTGRGTEAFF. CDR3 nucleotides: TGTGCCAGCGGAACCGGGAGAGGGACTGAAGCTTTCTTT.

This chain links TRBV11-2 with TRBJ1-1; D is unclear. Deletions cut 2 bases from V and 3 bases from J, with 13 bases between. CDR1 SGHAT and CDR2 FQNNGV come from the germline V gene. This CDR3 contains 15 residues. Here the CDR3 DNA reads TGTGCCAGCAGCTTAAGTTCTTCCGGTTACACTGAAGCTTTCTTT. This codes for CASSLSSSGYTEAFF.

This clonotype was observed at least ten times. The chain carries TRBV18 and TRBJ1-1, with D unresolved. The ends were cut back, 5 bases at V and 3 bases at J, with 10 bases in the middle. CDR3 size: 13 residues. The germline CDR1 and CDR2 sequences are KGHSH and LQKENI. CDR3 nucleotides: TGTGCCAGCTCAAGAGCTGGGGACACTGAAGCTTTCTTT. Amino acids: CASSRAGDTEAFF.

This clonotype appeared a few times. The chain recombines TRBV7-8 with TRBJ1-2; D perhaps matches TRBD1 (5 bases). The CDR3 covers 15 residues. Trimming took 2 bases from V and 2 from J, leaving 12 bases between them. The germline V gene encodes CDR1 SGHVS and CDR2 FQNEAQ. The DNA for the CDR3 is TGTGCCAGCAGCTTACTCGTAAAGGGGAACTATGGCTACACCTTC. This codes for CASSLLVKGNYGYTF.